These 19 T cell receptor beta chains were sequenced from one sample in a study of PD-1 blockade in classical Hodgkin lymphoma. In every patient, relapse followed autologous stem cell transplantation, while exposure to brentuximab vedotin differed. Clones were read by immunoSEQ multiplex PCR, and TCRdb kept only the in-frame ones, dropping some. The profile shows 5,000 to 6,500 clones, around 66% of them singletons. Sequenced material: peripheral blood mononuclear cells (PBMCs), taken at baseline. The receptors were sampled from a human donor with classical Hodgkin lymphoma.

This chain connects TRBV21-1 to TRBJ1-1. TRBV21-1 is recorded as a pseudogene. This CDR3 is built from 16 residues. The CDR3 DNA reads TGTGCCAGCAGCAAAGCGCACGCAGGCCGGGAGTCCGGAGCTTTCTTT. It yields the protein CASSKAHAGRESGAFF.

The chain joins TRBV7-2 to TRBJ2-3; 8 nucleotides match TRBD1. From germline, CDR1 is SGHTA and CDR2 FQGNSA. Unmatched junction bases numbered 3, after V lost 0 bases and J lost 1 base. This CDR3 is built from 16 residues. The CDR3 sequence is CASSLAPGQGTDTQYF. Written as DNA, the CDR3 is TGTGCCAGCAGCTTAGCCCCGGGACAGGGCACAGATACGCAGTATTTT. The variable domain in full, with the rest retrieved from reference TRBV7-2 and TRBJ2-3, is GAGVSQSPSNKVTEKGKDVELRCDPISGHTALYWYRQSLGQGLEFLIYFQGNSAPDKSGLPSDRFSAERTGGSVSTLTIQRTQQEDSAVYLCASSLAPGQGTDTQYFGPGTRLTVL.

In this sample, this clone turned up a few times. The chain combines TRBV6-7 with TRBJ1-4; D uncertain. TRBV6-7 falls under the ORF class, with uncertain function. There are 13 residues in the CDR3. V was clipped by 5 bases and J by 4 bases, with 8 bases between them. This chain's CDR3 is CASSEFVNEKLFF. The CDR3, as DNA: TGTGCCAGCAGTGAGTTCGTTAATGAAAAACTGTTTTTT.

A remark on this clone: The sample contains more than one DNA sequence encoding this CDR3. The J gene is TRBJ2-7, the V gene TRBV29-1, with 8 nucleotides matching TRBD2. Germline assignment: CDR1 SQVTM and CDR2 ANQGSEA. V was clipped by 6 bases and J by 4 bases; unmatched bases: 11. CDR3 length: 14 amino acids. The CDR3 spells CSVGAGGAGYEQYF. CDR3 nucleotide sequence: TGCAGCGTGGGGGCCGGGGGGGCGGGTTACGAGCAGTACTTC.

The V gene is TRBV27, the J gene TRBJ2-3; 8 bases match TRBD1. Trimming cost V 3 bases and J 1 base; bases outside gene matches: 6. Germline CDR1 is MNHEY and CDR2 is SMNVEV (reference sequence). The CDR3 is made up of 16 amino acids. CDR3 amino acids: CASSFMAGGRTDTQYF. DNA for the CDR3: TGTGCCAGCAGTTTTATGGCAGGGGGCCGCACAGATACGCAGTATTTT.

The chain recombines TRBV28 with TRBJ1-2; TRBD1 matches at 8 bases. V shed 5 bases, J shed 4 bases, and the junction held 3 bases outside the gene matches. Per germline, CDR1 MDHEN and CDR2 SYDVKM. This CDR3 has 13 residues. CDR3 DNA sequence: TGTGCCAGCAGTGGTACAGGGGGCTATGGCTACACCTTC. Protein: CASSGTGGYGYTF.

This sequence joins TRBV11-2 and TRBJ1-4; possibly TRBD1 for D (5 bases). The CDR3 extends over 15 amino acids. The V end was cut by 5 bases, the J end by 8 bases, with 18 bases between. Germline values: CDR1 SGHAT, CDR2 FQNNGV. CDR3 sequence (DNA): TGTGCCAGCAGCCCAGGCGGAGGGGTAAACGAAAAACTGTTTTTT. This translates into CASSPGGGVNEKLFF.

This clone was seen more than once but under ten times. The V and J genes are TRBV19 and TRBJ2-3; no clear D gene. The CDR3 contains 14 residues. V shed 1 base and J shed 2 bases, with 7 bases lying between them. CDR1 is LNHDA, CDR2 SQIVND, per germline (reference sequence). The CDR3 sequence is CASSIGDDTDTQYF. The CDR3 coding sequence is TGTGCCAGTAGTATAGGTGATGACACAGATACGCAGTATTTT.

The rearrangement uses TRBV6-5 and TRBJ2-5; D gene unclear. CDR1 MNHEY and CDR2 SVGAGI come from the germline V gene. V lost 0 bases and J lost 5, with 13 bases in between. CDR3 size: 15 residues. CDR3 DNA: TGTGCCAGCAGTTACTCGAGTGCCAGGCTTGAGACCCAGTACTTC. Protein sequence: CASSYSSARLETQYF.

This clone was counted between two and nine times. The chain links TRBV5-5 to TRBJ1-1; D is possibly TRBD1 (6 bases). With 2 bases removed from V and 7 bases from J, the gap between germline ends came to 15 bases. The CDR3 is 14 amino acids. Germline V gene lookup returns CDR1 SGHKS and CDR2 YYEKEE (reference sequence). The CDR3 region is CASSFGQSTGEAFF. The CDR3, as DNA: TGTGCCAGCAGCTTTGGACAGTCAACGGGTGAAGCTTTCTTT.

This clone was counted only a few times. The rearrangement joins TRBV28 to TRBJ1-4; 7 bases are shared with TRBD1. Germline V gives CDR1 MDHEN, CDR2 SYDVKM. Trimming at V came to 5 bases and at J to 5 bases, leaving 5 bases not matched to a gene. This CDR3 comprises 14 residues. This CDR3 reads CASSLRQGNEKLFF. The CDR3 bases are TGTGCCAGCAGTCTTCGACAGGGAAATGAAAAACTGTTTTTT.

This chain connects TRBV6-1 to TRBJ1-2; 7 nucleotides align to TRBD1. V was clipped by 8 bases and J by 4 bases; unmatched bases: 4. CDR1 MNHNS and CDR2 SASEGT come from the germline V gene. The CDR3 is 12 amino acids. CDR3 nucleotides: TGTGCCAGCCGGGACAGCGTCTATGGCTACACCTTC. Translating it yields CASRDSVYGYTF.

The chain is built from TRBV6-6 and TRBJ2-7; the D is unclear. This CDR3 is 14 amino acids long. Trimming took 4 bases from V and 2 from J, leaving 12 bases between them. CDR1 is MNHNY and CDR2 is SVGAGI in the germline V gene (reference sequence). As DNA, the CDR3 is TGTGCCAGCAGTTCCTCTAGGTCAACCTACGAGCAGTACTTC. This codes for CASSSSRSTYEQYF.

This clone was counted a few times. At one end the junction does not follow the germline gene, possibly because of a read error. Different DNA sequences within this sample yield the same CDR3. The V gene is TRBV7-2, the J gene TRBJ2-1; TRBD1 matches 8 bases. Germline CDR1 SGHTA, CDR2 FQGNSA. The CDR3 covers 17 residues. As DNA, the CDR3 is TGCGCCAGCAGCCAAGATTTTGACAGGGGTTTATACAATGAGCAGTTCTTC. This sequence encodes CASSQDFDRGLYNEQFF.

V and J are TRBV13 and TRBJ2-5, with D uncertain. CDR1 is PRHDT and CDR2 is FYEKMQ in the germline V gene (reference sequence). The V end was cut by 1 base, the J end by 5 bases, with 17 bases between. This CDR3 is built from 16 residues. The CDR3 spells CASSLASGSTKETQYF. Written as DNA, the CDR3 is TGTGCCAGCAGCTTAGCCTCCGGGTCTACGAAGGAGACCCAGTACTTC.

V usage is TRBV5-1 and J usage is TRBJ2-1; possibly TRBD1 for D (5 bases). Trimming shortened V by 4 bases and J by 10 bases, and 12 bases separated the two germline ends. Germline CDR1 reads SGHRS; CDR2 reads YFSETQ. This CDR3 has 12 residues. The CDR3 here is CASSLWGSEQFF. CDR3 coding DNA: TGCGCCAGCAGCCTATGGGGCAGCGAGCAGTTCTTC.

The chain has TRBV30 and TRBJ2-2, with D possibly TRBD2 on 6 matching bases. V lost 5 bases and J lost 3, with 10 bases in between. The CDR3 runs to 13 residues. CDR1 and CDR2 (germline): GTSNPN, SVGIG (reference sequence). CDR3 DNA sequence: TGTGCCTGGGGGGGACTTGACACCGGGGAGCTGTTTTTT. Protein sequence: CAWGGLDTGELFF.

The V and J genes are TRBV30 and TRBJ2-3, with a weak D call TRBD1 (6 bases). The CDR3 runs to 13 residues. V lost 5 bases to trimming and J lost 3 bases, with 12 bases between them. Germline V CDR1 and CDR2: GTSNPN, SVGIG (reference sequence). The CDR3: CAWSQGLTDTQYF. For the CDR3, the DNA is TGTGCCTGGTCACAGGGCTTGACAGATACGCAGTATTTT. The variable domain in full, completed from reference TRBV30 and TRBJ2-3, reads SQTIHQWPATLVQPVGSPLSLECTVEGTSNPNLYWYRQAAGRGLQLLFYSVGIGQISSEVPQNLSASRPQDRQFILSSKKLLLSDSGFYLCAWSQGLTDTQYFGPGTRLTVL.

This clone was picked up a small number of times. The chain recombines TRBV6-1 with TRBJ2-1; 11 bases map to TRBD1. Germline V lookup: CDR1 MNHNS, CDR2 SASEGT. The CDR3 sequence is 14 residues long. The J segment lost 7 bases and the V segment lost 7 bases, leaving 6 bases of the junction unmatched. CDR3 in amino acids: CASIGGTGGNEQFF. Written as DNA, the CDR3 is TGTGCCAGCATTGGAGGGACAGGGGGGAATGAGCAGTTCTTC.